The 13 T cell receptor beta chains in this list originate from one sample, sequenced in a study of Ad26.COV2.S vaccination and SARS-CoV-2 variants. Treatment indicated: some 20 received Ad26.COV2.S at low or high dose, single or two shots; roughly 5 received placebo; per-sample allocation not given. Each sample was drawn 63 days after the first injection (of vaccine or placebo). Produced via immunoSEQ multiplex PCR; TCRdb's table is partial and in-frame only. The profile shows some 420,000 clones, roughly 90% of them singletons. The source material was peripheral blood, sampled in a trial of Ad26.COV2.S vaccine versus placebo. These receptors all come from a person between 18 and 59 years old who received the Ad26.COV2.S COVID-19 vaccine or a placebo.

The V gene is TRBV10-3, the J gene TRBJ2-3, with 12 nucleotides matching TRBD2. There are 14 residues in the CDR3. The trim removed 10 bases at V and 4 bases at J, leaving 6 bases unmatched. In germline, CDR1 is ENHRY, CDR2 SYGVKD. In DNA, the CDR3 is TGTGCCACCAGACTAGCGGGGGATGCAGATACGCAGTATTTT. This sequence encodes CATRLAGDADTQYF.

The chain carries TRBV13 and TRBJ1-1; no definite D call. CDR3 length equals 16 residues. Deletions cut 1 base from V and 6 bases from J, with 18 bases between. The germline gives CDR1 PRHDT, CDR2 FYEKMQ (reference sequence). CDR3: CASSLEYGRPSAEAFF. The CDR3 nucleotides read TGTGCCAGCAGCTTAGAATACGGCAGGCCTTCGGCTGAAGCTTTCTTT.

The gene calls are TRBV29-1 and TRBJ2-5; a possible D gene is TRBD1 (5 bases). This CDR3 spans 15 amino acids. Germline V gene lookup returns CDR1 SQVTM and CDR2 ANQGSEA. Trimming shortened V by 5 bases and J by 4 bases, and 20 bases separated the two germline ends. CDR3 region: CSVIKPTVTGETQYF. The CDR3 DNA follows: TGCAGCGTTATAAAACCGACAGTTACTGGAGAGACCCAGTACTTC.

This rearrangement joins TRBV30 to TRBJ2-7, with 8 positions matching TRBD1. Per germline, CDR1 GTSNPN and CDR2 SVGIG (reference sequence). The V segment lost 2 bases and the J segment 1 base; nucleotides outside the gene matches: 4. The CDR3 sequence is 14 residues long. In DNA form, the CDR3 reads TGTGCCTGGAGTCGAGGGGACAGGTCCTACGAGCAGTACTTC. Its translation: CAWSRGDRSYEQYF.

This clone occurred a few times. This chain links TRBV9 with TRBJ2-1, with a weak D call TRBD1 (6 bases). With 3 bases removed from V and 7 bases from J, the gap between germline ends came to 11 bases. Germline CDR1 SGDLS, CDR2 YYNGEE. This CDR3 has 13 amino acids. CDR3 bases: TGTGCCAGCAGCGCGGGACACCCAAATGAGCAGTTCTTC. This translates into CASSAGHPNEQFF.

V usage is TRBV7-6 and J usage is TRBJ2-7, with 8 bases matching TRBD1. Germline CDR1 and CDR2: SGHVS and FNYEAQ. The CDR3 runs to 15 residues. The V and J ends lost 5 bases and 1 base, in that order; junction bases with no gene match: 7. In DNA, the CDR3 is TGTGCCAGCAGCCTATCCCACAGGGGGTCCTACGAGCAGTACTTC. Translating gives CASSLSHRGSYEQYF.

The chain recombines TRBV18 with TRBJ2-3, with 9 bases that match TRBD1. Looked up from germline, CDR1 is KGHSH and CDR2 is LQKENI. Germline trimming cut 2 bases from V and 2 bases from J; bases unmatched to any gene: 5. The CDR3 extends over 16 amino acids. The CDR3 bases are TGTGCCAGCTCACCATACCGGGACAGGGCCACAGATACGCAGTATTTT. This codes for CASSPYRDRATDTQYF.

This clone was counted only a few times. The gene calls are TRBV19 and TRBJ1-1, with D possibly being TRBD1 (6 bases). Per the germline V gene, CDR1 is LNHDA and CDR2 is SQIVND (reference sequence). V lost 3 bases and J 0 bases, leaving 11 bases between the germline ends. This CDR3 spans 15 amino acids. The DNA of the CDR3 is TGTGCCAGTAGTATGGCAGGGGTCATGAACACTGAAGCTTTCTTT. Amino acid sequence: CASSMAGVMNTEAFF.

This clone has a single count. The rearrangement joins TRBV2 to TRBJ2-5; D not resolved. V gave up 7 bases and J gave up 5 bases, with 17 bases separating them. The CDR3 covers 14 residues. From germline, CDR1 is SNHLY and CDR2 FYNNEI. The CDR3 DNA reads TGTGCCAGCACCCCCTGGCCGGGTAAGGAGACCCAGTACTTC. Translated: CASTPWPGKETQYF.

The chain combines TRBV7-9 with TRBJ2-2, with 9 nucleotides matching TRBD2. The CDR3 consists of 15 residues. V was pared by 4 bases and J by 5 bases, with 5 bases of the junction left unmatched. Germline-derived CDR1 and CDR2 are SEHNR and FQNEAQ (reference sequence). The CDR3 bases are TGTGCCAGCAGCTCCAGCGGGGGGTTGACCGGGGAGCTGTTTTTT. It encodes CASSSSGGLTGELFF.

The genes are TRBV4-3 and TRBJ1-6; D remains ambiguous. V lost 1 base and J lost 8, with 6 bases in between. Germline V gene sequence: CDR1 LGHNA, CDR2 YSLEER. The CDR3 sequence is 13 residues long. The CDR3 DNA reads TGCGCCAGCAGCCAAGTGCTGGATTCACCCCTCCACTTT. It encodes CASSQVLDSPLHF.

Only one count was recorded for this clone. The chain recombines TRBV6-2 or TRBV6-3 with TRBJ1-1, with unresolved D. Germline assignment: CDR1 MNHEY and CDR2 SVGEGT. Trimming stripped 2 bases from V and 5 bases from J, with 9 bases between. This CDR3 spans 13 amino acids. CDR3 sequence (DNA): TGTGCCAGCAGTTACCGGGGAAATACTGAAGCTTTCTTT. This translates into CASSYRGNTEAFF.

The V call is TRBV4-1, the J call TRBJ1-6; D perhaps matches TRBD1 (6 bases). Germline V gene lookup returns CDR1 MGHRA and CDR2 YSYEKL. The CDR3 has 15 amino acids. Trimming took 3 bases from V and 8 from J, leaving 14 bases between them. CDR3: CASSHKGDRHSPLHF. For the CDR3, the DNA is TGCGCCAGCAGCCATAAGGGGGACCGGCATTCACCCCTCCACTTT.